This record concerns one T cell receptor beta chain sequence. Antigen specificity is unknown. These data come from a study of Ad26.COV2.S vaccination and SARS-CoV-2 variants. As for the study in general: Donor was assigned to the Ad26.COV2.S arm of trial COV1001. Intramuscular Ad26.COV2.S at 5x10^10 or 1x10^11 viral particles. Regarding the study as a whole: Analyses of TCR breadth and depth may have underestimated total T cell responses.

TCRdb keeps only in-frame clones here, not all; method: immunoSEQ multiplex PCR. Here the sample spans about 430,000 clones, 75% to 95% being singletons. The CDR3 loop spans 14 amino acids. V was trimmed by 5 bases and J by 0 bases, leaving 8 bases between them. Germline V gives CDR1 LGHDT, CDR2 YNNKEL (reference sequence). Treatment meaning: roughly 20 received Ad26.COV2.S at low or high dose, single or two shots; roughly five received placebo; per-sample allocation not given. The study sampled participants on day 63 after the first vaccine or placebo injection. In Boston, the donor was an adult between 18-55 years of age.

The material was peripheral blood, obtained in a trial of Ad26.COV2.S vaccine versus placebo. The chain uses TRBV3-1 (or the pseudogene TRBV3-2) and TRBJ2-1; D unresolved. This TCR was recovered from a person between 18 and 65 years old who received the Ad26.COV2.S COVID-19 vaccine or a placebo. CDR3 DNA: TGTGCCAGCAGCGAAATAGTCTCCTACAATGAGCAGTTCTTC. Residues: CASSEIVSYNEQFF.